This T cell receptor beta chain derives from a study of OX40 agonist ivuxolimab in advanced cancers. J lost 0 bases, V lost 5 bases, and 14 bases had no gene match. CDR3 length: 19 amino acids. The V gene's germline CDR1 is SGDLS and CDR2 YYNGEE. Method: immunoSEQ multiplex PCR; TCRdb's copy keeps in-frame clones and lacks some. The repertoire holds 65,000 to 95,000 clones, with more than 70% as singletons. The sequenced sample was CD4+ or CD8+ T cells sorted from blood, obtained in a trial of the OX40 agonist ivuxolimab. The chain employs TRBV9 and TRBJ2-1; TRBD2 matches at 10 bases. This TCR derives from an adult with an advanced solid tumor such as melanoma, head and neck, liver or kidney cancer. In DNA form, the CDR3 reads TGTGCCAGCAGTGCCTTGTACCTCCCTAGCGGGAGCTCCTACAATGAGCAGTTCTTC. Translation: CASSALYLPSGSSYNEQFF.